This T cell receptor (beta chain) derives from a study of CD8 T cells in Susac syndrome. Reverse transcription used about 0.45 to 1 ug RNA and random hexamers. It was immunoSEQ multiplex PCR that amplified TCR beta CDR3 across 54 Vbeta and 13 Jbeta. TCRdb passed the immunoSEQ multiplex PCR reads through MiXCR, listing each CDR3 protein once. Here the sample spans about 150,000 distinct CDR3 sequences, approximately 94% being singletons. From germline, CDR1 is GTSNPN and CDR2 SVGIG (reference sequence). The CDR3 loop spans 13 amino acids. V was pared by 2 bases and J by 8 bases, with 15 bases between. This clonotype was sampled from a human donor with multiple sclerosis. Sequenced sample: CD8+ T cells from PBMCs. The chain combines TRBV30 with TRBJ1-2; tentative D call: TRBD1 (6 bases). This chain's CDR3 is CAWSFRDTLGYTF. The CDR3 DNA reads as TGTGCCTGGAGTTTCCGGGACACCTTGGGCTACACCTTC.